This TCR beta chain was obtained from a study of regulatory T cells in long-lasting Graves disease. Time point described: newly diagnosed GD, antithyroid drugs for less than 3 months. The authors made the TCR library using RNA they extracted from PBMCs. V dropped 4 bases and J dropped 1 base, with 15 bases sitting between them. This CDR3 is built from 16 residues. The germline gives CDR1 MNHNS, CDR2 SASEGT. In building TCR beta libraries, iRepertoire HTBI primers were used together with Arm-PCR of CDR3 regions. Each CDR3 protein gets one entry after TCRdb re-called the multiplex PCR reads with MiXCR. The table includes a few hundred thousand distinct CDR3 sequences, over 15% detected once. These sequences were also reported in another study, on T cells in Graves' hyperthyroidism and ophthalmopathy.

The J gene is TRBJ2-3, the V gene TRBV6-1; D uncertain. The clonotype originates from a man in his forties with Graves disease. The sequencing used peripheral blood mononuclear cells (PBMCs), collected at new diagnosis, from a patient treated with antithyroid drugs. The DNA for the CDR3 is TGTGCCAGCAGTGTCGATAGAGGAATCGGCACAGATACGCAGTATTTT. Translated, it gives CASSVDRGIGTDTQYF.